This T cell receptor (beta chain) was sequenced in a study of CD8+CD57+ T cells in acquired aplastic anemia. About the research overall: 3 to 3.5 ug was the average amount of DNA from sorted CD4+ and CD8+ cells. Points from the study as a whole: Roughly 30 CD8+ CDR3 sequences occurred in both the patients and the controls.

Regarding this clonotype: Its matching antigen is unknown.

The sequenced patients had an expansion of CD8+CD57+ cells seen by flow cytometry. Genomic DNA provided the template from which TCR beta VDJ and CDR3 profiles were obtained. MiXCR was run by TCRdb on the reads, yielding one entry per CDR3 protein. The repertoire holds 95,000 to 150,000 distinct CDR3 sequences, with 55% to 70% as singletons. The CDR3 contains 16 residues. Trimming shortened V by 3 bases and J by 0 bases, and 15 bases separated the two germline ends. The germline V gene encodes CDR1 LNHNV and CDR2 YYDKDF (reference sequence). The sample was sorted CD4+, CD8+, or CD8+CD57+ T cells (not recorded which) from PBMCs. This sequence joins TRBV15 and TRBJ2-7, with D possibly being TRBD1 (5 bases). The clonotype originates from a human donor with aplastic anemia. CDR3 nucleotide sequence: TGTGCCACCAGCAGTGAGGTTGACAGCAACTCCTACGAGCAGTACTTC. This encodes CATSSEVDSNSYEQYF.